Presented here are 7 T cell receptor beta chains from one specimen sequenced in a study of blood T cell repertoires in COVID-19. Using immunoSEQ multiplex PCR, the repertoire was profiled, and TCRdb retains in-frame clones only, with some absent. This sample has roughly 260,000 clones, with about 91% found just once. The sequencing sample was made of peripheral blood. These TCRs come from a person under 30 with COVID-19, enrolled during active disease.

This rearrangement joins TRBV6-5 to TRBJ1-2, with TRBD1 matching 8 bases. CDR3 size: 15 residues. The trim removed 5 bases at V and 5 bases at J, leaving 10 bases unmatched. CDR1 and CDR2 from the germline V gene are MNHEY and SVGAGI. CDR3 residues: CASSTWTGLGYGYTF. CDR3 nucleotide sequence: TGTGCCAGCAGTACATGGACAGGGCTTGGGTATGGCTACACCTTC.

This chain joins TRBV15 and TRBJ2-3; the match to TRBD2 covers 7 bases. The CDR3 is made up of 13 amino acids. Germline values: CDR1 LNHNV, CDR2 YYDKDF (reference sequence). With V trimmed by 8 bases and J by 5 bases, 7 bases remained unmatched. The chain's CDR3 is CATGAGVGDTQYF. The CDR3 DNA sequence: TGTGCCACCGGGGCGGGAGTGGGAGATACGCAGTATTTT.

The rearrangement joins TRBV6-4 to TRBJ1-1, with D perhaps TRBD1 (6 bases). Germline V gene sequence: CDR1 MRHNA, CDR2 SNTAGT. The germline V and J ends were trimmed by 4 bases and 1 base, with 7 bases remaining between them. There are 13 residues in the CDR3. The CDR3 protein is CASSAGANTEAFF. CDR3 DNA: TGTGCCAGCAGTGCAGGGGCGAACACTGAAGCTTTCTTT.

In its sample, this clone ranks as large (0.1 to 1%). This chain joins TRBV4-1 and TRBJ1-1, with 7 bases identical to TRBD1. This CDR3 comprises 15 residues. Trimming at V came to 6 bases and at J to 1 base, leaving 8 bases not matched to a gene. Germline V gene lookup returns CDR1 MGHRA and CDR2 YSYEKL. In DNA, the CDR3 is TGCGCCAGCAGACCCGTGACAGGGAAGAACACTGAAGCTTTCTTT. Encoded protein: CASRPVTGKNTEAFF.

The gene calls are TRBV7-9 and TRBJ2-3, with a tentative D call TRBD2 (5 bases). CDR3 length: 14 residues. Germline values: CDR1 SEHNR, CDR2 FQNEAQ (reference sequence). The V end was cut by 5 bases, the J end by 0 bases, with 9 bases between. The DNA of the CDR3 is TGTGCCAGCAGCCCGGGGTATAGCACAGATACGCAGTATTTT. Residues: CASSPGYSTDTQYF.

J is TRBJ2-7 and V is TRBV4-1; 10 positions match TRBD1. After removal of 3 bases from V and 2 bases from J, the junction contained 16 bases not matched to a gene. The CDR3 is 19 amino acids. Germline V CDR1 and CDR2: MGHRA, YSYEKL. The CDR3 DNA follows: TGCGCCAGCAGCCATCTCATTACAACCCGGGACAGGGGACCCTACGAGCAGTACTTC. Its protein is CASSHLITTRDRGPYEQYF.

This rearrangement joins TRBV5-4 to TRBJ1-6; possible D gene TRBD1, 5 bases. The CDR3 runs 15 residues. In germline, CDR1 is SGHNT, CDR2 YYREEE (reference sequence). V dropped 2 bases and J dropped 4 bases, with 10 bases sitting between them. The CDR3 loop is CASSLTQGYNSPLHF. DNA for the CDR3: TGTGCCAGCAGCTTAACCCAGGGATATAATTCACCCCTCCACTTT. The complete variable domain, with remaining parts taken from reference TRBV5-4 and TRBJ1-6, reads ETGVTQSPTHLIKTRGQQVTLRCSSQSGHNTVSWYQQALGQGPQFIFQYYREEENGRGNFPPRFSGLQFPNYSSELNVNALELDDSALYLCASSLTQGYNSPLHFGNGTRLTVT.